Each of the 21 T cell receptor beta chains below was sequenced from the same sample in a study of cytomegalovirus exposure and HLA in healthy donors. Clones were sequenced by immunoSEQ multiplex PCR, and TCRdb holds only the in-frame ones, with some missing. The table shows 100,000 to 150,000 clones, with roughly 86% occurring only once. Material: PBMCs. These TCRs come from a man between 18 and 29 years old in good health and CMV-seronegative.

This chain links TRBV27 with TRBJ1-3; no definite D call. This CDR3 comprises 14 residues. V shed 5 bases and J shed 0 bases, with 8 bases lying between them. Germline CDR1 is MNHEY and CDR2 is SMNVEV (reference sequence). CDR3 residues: CASSARSSGNTIYF. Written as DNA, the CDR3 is TGTGCCAGCAGTGCCCGTAGCTCTGGAAACACCATATATTTT.

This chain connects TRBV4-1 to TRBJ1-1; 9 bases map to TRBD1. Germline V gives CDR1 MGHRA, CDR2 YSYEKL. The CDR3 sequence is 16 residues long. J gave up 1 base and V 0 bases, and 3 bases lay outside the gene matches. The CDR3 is CASSQEGTGKNTEAFF. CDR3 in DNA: TGCGCCAGCAGCCAAGAAGGGACAGGGAAGAACACTGAAGCTTTCTTT.

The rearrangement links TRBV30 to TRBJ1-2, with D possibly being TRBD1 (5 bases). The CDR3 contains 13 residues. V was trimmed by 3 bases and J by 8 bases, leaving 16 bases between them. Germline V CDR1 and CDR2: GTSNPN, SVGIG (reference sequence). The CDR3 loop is CAWSEMAGNGYTF. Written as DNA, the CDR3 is TGTGCCTGGAGCGAGATGGCAGGGAACGGCTACACCTTC.

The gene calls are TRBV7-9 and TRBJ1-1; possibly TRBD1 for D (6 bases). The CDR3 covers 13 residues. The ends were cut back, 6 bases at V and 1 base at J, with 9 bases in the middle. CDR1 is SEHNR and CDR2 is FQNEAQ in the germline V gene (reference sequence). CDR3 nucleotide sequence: TGTGCCAGCAGACAACAGGGGAACACTGAAGCTTTCTTT. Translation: CASRQQGNTEAFF. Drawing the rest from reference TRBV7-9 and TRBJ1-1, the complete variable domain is DTGVSQNPRHKITKRGQNVTFRCDPISEHNRLYWYRQTLGQGPEFLTYFQNEAQLEKSRLLSDRFSAERPKGSFSTLEIQRTEQGDSAMYLCASRQQGNTEAFFGQGTRLTVV.

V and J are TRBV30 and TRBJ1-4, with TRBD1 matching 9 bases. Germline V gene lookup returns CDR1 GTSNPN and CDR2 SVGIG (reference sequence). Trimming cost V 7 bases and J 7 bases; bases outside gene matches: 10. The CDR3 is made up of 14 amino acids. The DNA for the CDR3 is TGTGCCTTGGAGACGGACAGGGGAAGTGAAAAACTGTTTTTT. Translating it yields CALETDRGSEKLFF.

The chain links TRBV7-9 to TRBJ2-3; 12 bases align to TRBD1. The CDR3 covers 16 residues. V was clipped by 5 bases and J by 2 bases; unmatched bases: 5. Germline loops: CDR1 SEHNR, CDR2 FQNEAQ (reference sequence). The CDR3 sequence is CASSPLGQGATDTQYF. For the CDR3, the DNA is TGTGCCAGCAGCCCCTTGGGACAGGGGGCCACAGATACGCAGTATTTT.

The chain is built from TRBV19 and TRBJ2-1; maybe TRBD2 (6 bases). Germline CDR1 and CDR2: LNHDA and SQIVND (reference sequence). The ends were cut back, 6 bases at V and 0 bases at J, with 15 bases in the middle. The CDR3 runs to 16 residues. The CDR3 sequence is CASRGVAVSSYNEQFF. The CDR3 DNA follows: TGTGCCAGTAGGGGAGTAGCGGTTAGCTCCTACAATGAGCAGTTCTTC.

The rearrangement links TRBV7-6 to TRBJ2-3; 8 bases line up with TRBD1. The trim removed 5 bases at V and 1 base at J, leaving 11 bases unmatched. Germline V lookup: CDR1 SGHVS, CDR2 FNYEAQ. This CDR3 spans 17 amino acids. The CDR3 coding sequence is TGTGCCAGCAGCCGAGAGAACCGGGACAGGCGCACAGATACGCAGTATTTT. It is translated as CASSRENRDRRTDTQYF. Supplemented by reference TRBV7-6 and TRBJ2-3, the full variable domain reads GAGVSQSPRYKVTKRGQDVALRCDPISGHVSLYWYRQALGQGPEFLTYFNYEAQQDKSGLPNDRFSAERPEGSISTLTIQRTEQRDSAMYRCASSRENRDRRTDTQYFGPGTRLTVL.

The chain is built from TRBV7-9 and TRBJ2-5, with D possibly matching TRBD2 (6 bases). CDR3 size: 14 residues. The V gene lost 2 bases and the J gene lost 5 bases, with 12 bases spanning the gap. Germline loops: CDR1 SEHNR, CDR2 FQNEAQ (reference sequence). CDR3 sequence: CASSLPGGWETQYF. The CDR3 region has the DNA TGTGCCAGCAGCTTACCCGGGGGATGGGAGACCCAGTACTTC.

The CDR3 DNA follows: TGTGCCAGCATGCGCCAGGGGGCAGATGGCTACACCTTC. Translated, it gives CASMRQGADGYTF. The chain has TRBV5-4 and TRBJ1-2, with 8 positions matching TRBD1. J gave up 6 bases and V 6 bases, and 7 bases lay outside the gene matches. Per the germline V gene, CDR1 is SGHNT and CDR2 is YYREEE (reference sequence). The length of the CDR3 is 13 residues.

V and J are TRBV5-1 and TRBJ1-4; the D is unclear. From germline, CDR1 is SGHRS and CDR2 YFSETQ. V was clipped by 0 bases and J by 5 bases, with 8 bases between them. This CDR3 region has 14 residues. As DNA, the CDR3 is TGCGCCAGCAGCTTGGGAATTCAGAATGAAAAACTGTTTTTT. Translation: CASSLGIQNEKLFF.

CDR3 nucleotide sequence: TGTGCCAGCAGTCCGGGACAGGAGAACACTGAAGCTTTCTTT. Its translation is CASSPGQENTEAFF. This rearrangement joins TRBV27 to TRBJ1-1; 8 bases match TRBD1. Germline V CDR1 and CDR2: MNHEY, SMNVEV (reference sequence). V trimming: 5 bases; J trimming: 1 base; junction bases outside the gene matches: 3. This CDR3 contains 14 residues.

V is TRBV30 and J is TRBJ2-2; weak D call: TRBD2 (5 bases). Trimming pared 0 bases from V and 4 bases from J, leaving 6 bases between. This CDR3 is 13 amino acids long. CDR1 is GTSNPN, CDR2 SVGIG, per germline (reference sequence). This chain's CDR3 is CAWSVGSTGELFF. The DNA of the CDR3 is TGTGCCTGGAGTGTGGGGAGCACCGGGGAGCTGTTTTTT.

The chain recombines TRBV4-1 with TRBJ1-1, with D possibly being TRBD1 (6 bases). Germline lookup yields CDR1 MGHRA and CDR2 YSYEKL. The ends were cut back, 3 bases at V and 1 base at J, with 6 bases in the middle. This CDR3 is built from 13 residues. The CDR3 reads CASSQGQNTEAFF. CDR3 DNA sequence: TGCGCCAGCAGCCAGGGACAGAACACTGAAGCTTTCTTT.

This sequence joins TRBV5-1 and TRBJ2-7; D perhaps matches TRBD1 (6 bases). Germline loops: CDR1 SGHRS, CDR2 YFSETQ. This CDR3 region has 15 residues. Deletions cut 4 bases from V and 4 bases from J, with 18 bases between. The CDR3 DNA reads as TGCGCCAGCAGCCCCACCCAAGGGACACCTTACGAGCAGTACTTC. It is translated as CASSPTQGTPYEQYF.

The CDR3 DNA reads as TGTGCCAGCAGTTATGGCCCGGGGGAAAAACTGTTTTTT. It codes for CASSYGPGEKLFF. The chain employs TRBV6-5 and TRBJ1-4, with D unresolved. With 3 bases removed from V and 8 bases from J, the gap between germline ends came to 10 bases. Germline V lookup: CDR1 MNHEY, CDR2 SVGAGI. This CDR3 is built from 13 residues.

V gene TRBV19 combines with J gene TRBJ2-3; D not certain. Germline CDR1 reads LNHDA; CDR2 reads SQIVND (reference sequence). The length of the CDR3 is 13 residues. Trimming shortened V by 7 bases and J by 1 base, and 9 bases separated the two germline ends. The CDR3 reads CASTKRGTDTQYF. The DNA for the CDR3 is TGTGCCAGTACCAAACGGGGCACAGATACGCAGTATTTT.

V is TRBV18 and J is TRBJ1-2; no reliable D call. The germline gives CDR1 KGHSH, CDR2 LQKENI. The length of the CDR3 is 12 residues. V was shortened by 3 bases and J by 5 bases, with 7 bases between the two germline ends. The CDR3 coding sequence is TGTGCCAGCTCACCCTCGCAGTATGGCTACACCTTC. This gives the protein CASSPSQYGYTF.

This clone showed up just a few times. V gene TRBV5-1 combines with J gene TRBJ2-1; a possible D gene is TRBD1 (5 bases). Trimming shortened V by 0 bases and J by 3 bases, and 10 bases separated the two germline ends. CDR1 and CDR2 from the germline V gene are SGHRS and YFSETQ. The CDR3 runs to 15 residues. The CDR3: CASSLALGVYNEQFF. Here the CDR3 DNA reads TGCGCCAGCAGCTTGGCCTTAGGGGTCTACAATGAGCAGTTCTTC.

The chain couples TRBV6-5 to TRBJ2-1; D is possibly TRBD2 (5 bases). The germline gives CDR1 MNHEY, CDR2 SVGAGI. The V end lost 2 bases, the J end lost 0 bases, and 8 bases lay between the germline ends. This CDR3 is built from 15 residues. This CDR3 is CASSYGELSYNEQFF. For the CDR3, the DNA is TGTGCCAGCAGTTACGGGGAGCTCTCCTACAATGAGCAGTTCTTC.

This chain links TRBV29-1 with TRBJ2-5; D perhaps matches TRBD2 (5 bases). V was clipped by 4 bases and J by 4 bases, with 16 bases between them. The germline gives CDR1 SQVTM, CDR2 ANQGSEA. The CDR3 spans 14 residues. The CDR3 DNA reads TGCAGCGTTGCGTTGGCTAGCCTTTCAGAGACCCAGTACTTC. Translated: CSVALASLSETQYF.